This T cell receptor beta chain was obtained from a study of blood T cell repertoires in COVID-19. Study summary: Sources were T cells, B-cell-depleted T cells, or PBMCs; the material itself was cDNA or gDNA.

Trimming took 10 bases from V and 1 from J, leaving 19 bases between them. Germline V gene data show CDR1 as LNHDA and CDR2 as SQIVND (reference sequence). CDR3 size: 15 residues. Under the authors' procedure: For nucleated cells, counts were estimated from reference gene primer amplification. Profiled with immunoSEQ multiplex PCR; TCRdb holds only in-frame clones, not every one. Clone size and V and J calls were adopted from that table, with D and trimming inferred from the DNA. The sample holds 210,000 or so clones, about 85% seen once. This TCR was sampled from a young woman who had recovered from COVID-19. Source material: peripheral blood. The chain uses TRBV19 and TRBJ1-1; tentative D call: TRBD1 (5 bases). DNA of the CDR3: TGTGCCACCACGGGGCAGGGAGGAAGGAACACTGAAGCTTTCTTT. Its protein product is CATTGQGGRNTEAFF.